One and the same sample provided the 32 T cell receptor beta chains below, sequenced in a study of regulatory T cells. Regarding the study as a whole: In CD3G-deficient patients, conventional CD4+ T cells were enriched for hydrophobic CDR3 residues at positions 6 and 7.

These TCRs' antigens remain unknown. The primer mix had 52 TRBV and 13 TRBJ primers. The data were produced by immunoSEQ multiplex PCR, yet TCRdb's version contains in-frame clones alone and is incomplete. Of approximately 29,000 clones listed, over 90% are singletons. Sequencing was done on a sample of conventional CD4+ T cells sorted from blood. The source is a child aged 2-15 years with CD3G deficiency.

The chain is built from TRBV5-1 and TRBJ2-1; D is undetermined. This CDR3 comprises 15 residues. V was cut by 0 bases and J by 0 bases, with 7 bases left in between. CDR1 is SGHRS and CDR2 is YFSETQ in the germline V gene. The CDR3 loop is CASSLAKSSYNEQFF. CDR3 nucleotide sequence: TGCGCCAGCAGCTTGGCCAAGAGCTCCTACAATGAGCAGTTCTTC.

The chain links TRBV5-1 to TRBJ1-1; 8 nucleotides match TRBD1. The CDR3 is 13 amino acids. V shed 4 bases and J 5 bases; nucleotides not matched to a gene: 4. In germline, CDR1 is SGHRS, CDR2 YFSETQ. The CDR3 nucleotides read TGCGCCAGCAGCCAGGACAGGGAAACTGAAGCTTTCTTT. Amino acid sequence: CASSQDRETEAFF.

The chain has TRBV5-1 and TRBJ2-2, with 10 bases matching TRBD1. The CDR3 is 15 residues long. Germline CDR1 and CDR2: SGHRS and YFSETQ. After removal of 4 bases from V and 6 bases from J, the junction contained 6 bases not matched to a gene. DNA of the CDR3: TGCGCCAGCAGCACGGGACAGGGGATCGCCGGGGAGCTGTTTTTT. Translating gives CASSTGQGIAGELFF.

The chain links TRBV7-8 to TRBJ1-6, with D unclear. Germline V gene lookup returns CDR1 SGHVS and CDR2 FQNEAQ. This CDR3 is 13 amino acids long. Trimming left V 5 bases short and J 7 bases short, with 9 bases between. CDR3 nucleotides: TGTGCCAGCAGCACGGACCGAAATTCACCCCTCCACTTT. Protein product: CASSTDRNSPLHF.

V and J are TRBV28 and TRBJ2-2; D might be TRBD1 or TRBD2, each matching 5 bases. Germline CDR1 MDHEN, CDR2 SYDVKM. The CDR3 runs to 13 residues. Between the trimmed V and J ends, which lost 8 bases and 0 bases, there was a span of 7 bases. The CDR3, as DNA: TGTGCCAGCGGGACGACGAACACCGGGGAGCTGTTTTTT. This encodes CASGTTNTGELFF. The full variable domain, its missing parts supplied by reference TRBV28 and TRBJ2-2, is DVKVTQSSRYLVKRTGEKVFLECVQDMDHENMFWYRQDPGLGLRLIYFSYDVKMKEKGDIPEGYSVSREKKERFSLILESASTNQTSMYLCASGTTNTGELFFGEGSRLTVL.

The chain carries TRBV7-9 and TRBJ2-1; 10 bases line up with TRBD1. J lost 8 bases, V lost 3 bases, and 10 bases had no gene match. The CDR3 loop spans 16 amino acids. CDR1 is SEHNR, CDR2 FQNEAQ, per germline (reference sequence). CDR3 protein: CASSFNVGDRGDEQFF. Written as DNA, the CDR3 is TGTGCCAGCAGCTTTAACGTAGGGGACAGGGGCGATGAGCAGTTCTTC.

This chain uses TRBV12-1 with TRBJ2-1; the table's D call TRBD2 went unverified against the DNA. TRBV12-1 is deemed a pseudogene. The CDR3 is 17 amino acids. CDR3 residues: CASSFAGTREFDNEQFF. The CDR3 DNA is TGTGCCAGCAGCTTTGCAGGGACTAGAGAATTTGACAATGAGCAGTTCTTC.

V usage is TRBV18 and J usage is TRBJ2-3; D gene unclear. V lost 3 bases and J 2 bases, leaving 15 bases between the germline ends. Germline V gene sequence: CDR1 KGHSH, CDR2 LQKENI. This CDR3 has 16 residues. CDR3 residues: CASSPDRTGVTDTQYF. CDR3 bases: TGTGCCAGCTCACCCGACCGCACTGGGGTCACAGATACGCAGTATTTT.

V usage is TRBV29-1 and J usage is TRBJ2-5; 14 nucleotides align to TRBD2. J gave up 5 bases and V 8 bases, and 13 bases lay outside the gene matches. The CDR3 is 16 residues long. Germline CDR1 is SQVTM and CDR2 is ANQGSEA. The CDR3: CSSPGTSGRPGETQYF. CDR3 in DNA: TGCAGCTCCCCCGGGACTAGCGGGAGACCAGGGGAGACCCAGTACTTC.

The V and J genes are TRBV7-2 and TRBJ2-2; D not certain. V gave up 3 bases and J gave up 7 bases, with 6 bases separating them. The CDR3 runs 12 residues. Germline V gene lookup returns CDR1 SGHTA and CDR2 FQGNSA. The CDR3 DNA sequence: TGTGCCAGCAGCTTCACCATCGGGGAGCTGTTTTTT. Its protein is CASSFTIGELFF.

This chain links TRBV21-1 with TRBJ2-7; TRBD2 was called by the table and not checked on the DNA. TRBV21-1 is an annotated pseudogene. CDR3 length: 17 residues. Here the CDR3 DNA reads TGTGCCAGCAGCAAAAAAATGAACCCGACTAGCTCCTACGAGCAGTACTTC. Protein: CASSKKMNPTSSYEQYF.

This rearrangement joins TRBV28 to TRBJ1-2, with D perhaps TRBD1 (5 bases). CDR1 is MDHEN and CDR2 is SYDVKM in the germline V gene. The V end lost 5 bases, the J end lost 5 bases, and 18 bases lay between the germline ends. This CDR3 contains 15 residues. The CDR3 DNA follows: TGTGCCAGCAGTCCCCAGACAGTGGGCCATTATGGCTACACCTTC. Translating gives CASSPQTVGHYGYTF.

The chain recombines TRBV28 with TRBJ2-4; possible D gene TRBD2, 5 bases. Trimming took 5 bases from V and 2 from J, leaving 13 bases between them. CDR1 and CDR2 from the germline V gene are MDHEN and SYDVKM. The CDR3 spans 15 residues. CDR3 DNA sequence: TGTGCCAGCAGTCCCTCGGGGTTGACCAAAAACATTCAGTACTTC. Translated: CASSPSGLTKNIQYF.

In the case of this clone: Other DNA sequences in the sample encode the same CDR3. The CDR3 nucleotides are TGTGCCAGCAGTTTACGAGGGCCTCGGGGCTACACCTTC. This gives the protein CASSLRGPRGYTF. The V and J genes are TRBV28 and TRBJ1-2; the D is unclear. Germline CDR1 reads MDHEN; CDR2 reads SYDVKM. This CDR3 is 13 amino acids long. V was shortened by 2 bases and J by 8 bases, with 12 bases between the two germline ends.

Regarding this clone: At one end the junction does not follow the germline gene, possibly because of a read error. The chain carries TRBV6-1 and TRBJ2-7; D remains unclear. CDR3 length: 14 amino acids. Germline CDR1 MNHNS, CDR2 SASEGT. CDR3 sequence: CASSQAPGPYEQYF. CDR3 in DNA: TGTGCCAGCAGTCAAGCACCCGGCCCCTACGAGCAGTACTTC.

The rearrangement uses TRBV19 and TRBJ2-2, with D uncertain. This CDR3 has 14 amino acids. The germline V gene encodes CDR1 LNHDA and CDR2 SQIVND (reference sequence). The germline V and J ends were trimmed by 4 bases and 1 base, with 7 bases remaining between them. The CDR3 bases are TGTGCCAGTAGTACTCACAGGAACACCGGGGAGCTGTTTTTT. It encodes CASSTHRNTGELFF.

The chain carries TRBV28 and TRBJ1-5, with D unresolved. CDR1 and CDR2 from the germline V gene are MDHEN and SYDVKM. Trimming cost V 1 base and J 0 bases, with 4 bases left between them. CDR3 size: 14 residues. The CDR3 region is CASSLYSSNQPQHF. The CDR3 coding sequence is TGTGCCAGCAGTTTATACAGTAGCAATCAGCCCCAGCATTTT. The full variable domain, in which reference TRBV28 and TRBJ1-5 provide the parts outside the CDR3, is DVKVTQSSRYLVKRTGEKVFLECVQDMDHENMFWYRQDPGLGLRLIYFSYDVKMKEKGDIPEGYSVSREKKERFSLILESASTNQTSMYLCASSLYSSNQPQHFGDGTRLSIL.

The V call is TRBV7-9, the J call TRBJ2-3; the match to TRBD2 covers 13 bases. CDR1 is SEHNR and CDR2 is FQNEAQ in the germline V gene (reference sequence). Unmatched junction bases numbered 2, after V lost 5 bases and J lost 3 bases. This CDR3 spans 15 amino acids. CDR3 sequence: CASSVGLAGTDTQYF. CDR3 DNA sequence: TGTGCCAGCAGCGTGGGACTAGCGGGGACAGATACGCAGTATTTT.

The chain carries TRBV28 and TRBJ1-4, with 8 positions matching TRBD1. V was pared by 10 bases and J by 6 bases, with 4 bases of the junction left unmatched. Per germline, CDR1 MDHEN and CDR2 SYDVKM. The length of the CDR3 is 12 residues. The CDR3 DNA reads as TGTGCCACAGGGGGACAGGATGAAAAACTGTTTTTT. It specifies CATGGQDEKLFF.

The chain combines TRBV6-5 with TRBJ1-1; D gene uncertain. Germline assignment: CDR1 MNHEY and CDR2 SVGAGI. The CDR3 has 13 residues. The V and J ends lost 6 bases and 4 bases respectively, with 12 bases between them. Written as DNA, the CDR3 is TGTGCCAGCAGCCTTCGCGTTAGCACTGAAGCTTTCTTT. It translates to CASSLRVSTEAFF.

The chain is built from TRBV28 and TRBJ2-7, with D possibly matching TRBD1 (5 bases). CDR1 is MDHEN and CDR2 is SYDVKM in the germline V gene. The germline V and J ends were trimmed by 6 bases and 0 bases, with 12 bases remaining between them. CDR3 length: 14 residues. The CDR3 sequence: CASSDPTASYEQYF. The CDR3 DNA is TGTGCCAGCAGCGATCCGACAGCCTCCTACGAGCAGTACTTC.

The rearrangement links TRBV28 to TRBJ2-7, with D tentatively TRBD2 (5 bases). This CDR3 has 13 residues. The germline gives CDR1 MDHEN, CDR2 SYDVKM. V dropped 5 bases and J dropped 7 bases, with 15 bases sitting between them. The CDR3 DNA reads TGTGCCAGCAGTCGACTATTCCTACGGGAGCAGTACTTC. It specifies CASSRLFLREQYF.

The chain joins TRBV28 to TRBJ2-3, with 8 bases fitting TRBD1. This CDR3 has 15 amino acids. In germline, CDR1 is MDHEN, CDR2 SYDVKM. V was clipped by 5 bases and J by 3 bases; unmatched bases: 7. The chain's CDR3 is CASSTQGARTDTQYF. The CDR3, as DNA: TGTGCCAGCAGTACCCAGGGGGCGCGAACAGATACGCAGTATTTT.

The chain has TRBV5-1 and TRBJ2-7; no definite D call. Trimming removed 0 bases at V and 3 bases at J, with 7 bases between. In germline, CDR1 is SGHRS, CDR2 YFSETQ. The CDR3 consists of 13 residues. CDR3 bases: TGCGCCAGCAGCTTGGCCTTAGGCTACGAGCAGTACTTC. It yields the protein CASSLALGYEQYF.

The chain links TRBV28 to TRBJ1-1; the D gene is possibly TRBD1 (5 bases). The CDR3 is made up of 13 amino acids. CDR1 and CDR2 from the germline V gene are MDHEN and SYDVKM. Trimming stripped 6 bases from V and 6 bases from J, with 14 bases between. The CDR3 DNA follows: TGTGCCAGCAGCCTAACACTAGGGGCTGAAGCTTTCTTT. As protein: CASSLTLGAEAFF.

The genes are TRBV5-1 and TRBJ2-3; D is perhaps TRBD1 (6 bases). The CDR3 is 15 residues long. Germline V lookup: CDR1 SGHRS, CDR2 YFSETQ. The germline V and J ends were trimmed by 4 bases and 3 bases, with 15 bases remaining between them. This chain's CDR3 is CASSVGTLVTDTQYF. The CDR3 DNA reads TGCGCCAGCAGCGTGGGGACACTTGTGACAGATACGCAGTATTTT.

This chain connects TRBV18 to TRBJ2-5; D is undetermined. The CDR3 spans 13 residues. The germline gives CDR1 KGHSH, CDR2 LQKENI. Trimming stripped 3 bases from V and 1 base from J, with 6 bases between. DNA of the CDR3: TGTGCCAGCTCACCGGGAATCCAAGAGACCCAGTACTTC. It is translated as CASSPGIQETQYF.

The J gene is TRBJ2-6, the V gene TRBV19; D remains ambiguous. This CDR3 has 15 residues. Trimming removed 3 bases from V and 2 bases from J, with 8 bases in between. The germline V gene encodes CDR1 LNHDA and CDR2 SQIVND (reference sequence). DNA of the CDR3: TGTGCCAGTAGTATGTACCGGACTGGGGCCAACGTCCTGACTTTC. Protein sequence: CASSMYRTGANVLTF.

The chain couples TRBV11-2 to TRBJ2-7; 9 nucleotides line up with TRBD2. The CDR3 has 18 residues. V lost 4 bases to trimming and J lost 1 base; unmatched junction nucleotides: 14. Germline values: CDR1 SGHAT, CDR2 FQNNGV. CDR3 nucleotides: TGTGCCAGCAGCTCCGTCAGGCGGAGTAGCGGGAGTTCCTACGAGCAGTACTTC. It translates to CASSSVRRSSGSSYEQYF.

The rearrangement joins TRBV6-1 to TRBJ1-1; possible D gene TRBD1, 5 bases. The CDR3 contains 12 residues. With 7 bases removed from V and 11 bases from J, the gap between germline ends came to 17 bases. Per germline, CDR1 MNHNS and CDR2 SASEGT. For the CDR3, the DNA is TGTGCCAGCATTAATCCGGGGCCAGTGGCTTTCTTT. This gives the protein CASINPGPVAFF.

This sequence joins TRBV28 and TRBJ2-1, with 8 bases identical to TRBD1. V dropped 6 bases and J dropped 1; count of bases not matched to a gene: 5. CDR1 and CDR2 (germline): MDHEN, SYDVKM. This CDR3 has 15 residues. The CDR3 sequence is CASSRTGGSYNEQFF. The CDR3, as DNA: TGTGCCAGCAGCCGAACAGGGGGATCCTACAATGAGCAGTTCTTC.

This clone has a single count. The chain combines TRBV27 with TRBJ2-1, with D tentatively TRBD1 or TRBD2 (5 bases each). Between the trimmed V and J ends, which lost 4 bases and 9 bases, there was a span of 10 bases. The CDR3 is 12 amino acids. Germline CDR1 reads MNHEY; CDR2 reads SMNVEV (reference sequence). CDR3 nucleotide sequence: TGTGCCAGCAGTTCCGGGACGGGTGAGCAGTTCTTC. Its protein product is CASSSGTGEQFF.